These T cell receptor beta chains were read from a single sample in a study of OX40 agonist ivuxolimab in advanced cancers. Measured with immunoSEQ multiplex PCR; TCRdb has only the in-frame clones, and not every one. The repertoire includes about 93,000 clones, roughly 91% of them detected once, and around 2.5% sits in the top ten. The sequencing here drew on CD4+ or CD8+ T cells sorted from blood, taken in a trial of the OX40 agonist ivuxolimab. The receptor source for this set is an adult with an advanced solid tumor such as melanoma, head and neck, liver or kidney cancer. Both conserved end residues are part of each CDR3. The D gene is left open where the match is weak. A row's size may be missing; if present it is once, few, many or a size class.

cdr3_aa: CASSYRAGAEQYF
cdr3_nt: TGTGCCAGCAGTTACAGGGCGGGAGCCGAGCAGTACTTC
clone_size: -
d_call: TRBD2
v_call: TRBV6-5
j_call: TRBJ2-7

cdr3_aa: CASSLEAGAGTEQFF
cdr3_nt: TGTGCCAGTAGCCTTGAGGCAGGGGCGGGAACTGAGCAGTTCTTC
clone_size: -
d_call: -
v_call: TRBV19
j_call: TRBJ2-1

cdr3_aa: CAWTGSSRSYTF
cdr3_nt: TGTGCCTGGACGGGCTCCTCGAGAAGCTACACCTTC
clone_size: -
d_call: -
v_call: TRBV30
j_call: TRBJ1-2

cdr3_aa: CASRGKRVYEQYF
cdr3_nt: TGTGCCAGCAGGGGGAAGCGGGTTTACGAGCAGTACTTC
clone_size: -
d_call: -
v_call: TRBV28
j_call: TRBJ2-7

cdr3_aa: CASSYSERGQGNTIYF
cdr3_nt: TGTGCCAGCAGTTACTCGGAGAGGGGGCAAGGAAACACCATATATTTT
clone_size: -
d_call: TRBD1
v_call: TRBV6-5
j_call: TRBJ1-3

cdr3_aa: CASSGGQGGNQPQHF
cdr3_nt: TGTGCCAGTAGTGGCGGACAGGGGGGGAATCAGCCCCAGCATTTT
clone_size: -
d_call: TRBD1
v_call: TRBV19
j_call: TRBJ1-5

cdr3_aa: CASSPGGDSQSRGEQYF
cdr3_nt: TGTGCCAGCTCCCCGGGGGGGGACAGTCAATCTCGGGGTGAGCAGTACTTC
clone_size: -
d_call: -
v_call: TRBV18
j_call: TRBJ2-7

cdr3_aa: CASGPGQRTYEQYF
cdr3_nt: TGTGCCAGCGGACCGGGACAGAGAACCTACGAGCAGTACTTC
clone_size: -
d_call: TRBD1
v_call: TRBV28
j_call: TRBJ2-7

cdr3_aa: CASSMGQVTHEQYF
cdr3_nt: TGTGCCAGTAGTATGGGACAGGTTACCCACGAGCAGTACTTC
clone_size: -
d_call: TRBD1
v_call: TRBV19
j_call: TRBJ2-7

cdr3_aa: CATSRGGTGGNEQFF
cdr3_nt: TGTGCCACCAGCAGAGGTGGGACAGGGGGCAATGAGCAGTTCTTC
clone_size: -
d_call: TRBD1
v_call: TRBV15
j_call: TRBJ2-1

cdr3_aa: CASSYISAENSYEQYF
cdr3_nt: TGTGCCAGCAGTTACATCTCAGCGGAAAACTCCTACGAGCAGTACTTC
clone_size: -
d_call: -
v_call: TRBV6-6
j_call: TRBJ2-7

cdr3_aa: CASSYSIPGRRVEAFF
cdr3_nt: TGTGCCAGCAGTTACTCGATTCCCGGACGACGGGTAGAAGCTTTCTTT
clone_size: -
d_call: -
v_call: TRBV6-5
j_call: TRBJ1-1

cdr3_aa: CASSLKGTGVIEKLFF
cdr3_nt: TGTGCCAGCAGTTTGAAGGGGACAGGGGTAATTGAAAAACTGTTTTTT
clone_size: -
d_call: TRBD1
v_call: TRBV28
j_call: TRBJ1-4

cdr3_aa: CASRARGEIAKNIQYF
cdr3_nt: TGCGCCAGCAGGGCCAGGGGCGAAATAGCCAAAAACATTCAGTACTTC
clone_size: -
d_call: -
v_call: TRBV10-2
j_call: TRBJ2-4

cdr3_aa: CASSLAHNQQETQYF
cdr3_nt: TGTGCCAGCAGCTTGGCACACAACCAACAAGAGACCCAGTACTTC
clone_size: -
d_call: -
v_call: TRBV7-2
j_call: TRBJ2-5

cdr3_aa: CSVVVGYEQYF
cdr3_nt: TGCAGCGTTGTAGTAGGGTACGAGCAGTACTTC
clone_size: -
d_call: -
v_call: TRBV29-1
j_call: TRBJ2-7

cdr3_aa: CASSLDRKTYEQYF
cdr3_nt: TGTGCCAGCAGTTTAGACCGGAAAACCTACGAGCAGTACTTC
clone_size: -
d_call: -
v_call: TRBV28
j_call: TRBJ2-7

cdr3_aa: CASGREFTGGITEAFF
cdr3_nt: TGTGCCAGCGGTCGCGAATTCACAGGGGGGATCACTGAAGCTTTCTTT
clone_size: once
d_call: TRBD1
v_call: TRBV6-6
j_call: TRBJ1-1

cdr3_aa: CASSESPARGEYF
cdr3_nt: TGCGCCAGCAGTGAGTCGCCTGCGAGGGGGGAGTACTTC
clone_size: -
d_call: -
v_call: TRBV10-1
j_call: TRBJ2-7

cdr3_aa: CASSGTASGRSQGLSYNEQFF
cdr3_nt: TGTGCCAGCAGTGGAACTGCTAGCGGGAGGTCTCAGGGGTTATCCTACAATGAGCAGTTCTTC
clone_size: -
d_call: TRBD2
v_call: TRBV2
j_call: TRBJ2-1

cdr3_aa: CASSLGLAGRGEQFF
cdr3_nt: TGTGCCAGCAGCTTAGGTCTAGCGGGGAGGGGTGAGCAGTTCTTC
clone_size: -
d_call: TRBD2
v_call: TRBV7-2
j_call: TRBJ2-1

cdr3_aa: CASSLVAGLSTDTQYF
cdr3_nt: TGTGCCAGCAGTTTAGTTGCGGGGTTAAGCACAGATACGCAGTATTTT
clone_size: once
d_call: -
v_call: TRBV27
j_call: TRBJ2-3

cdr3_aa: CSVVRSYEQYF
cdr3_nt: TGCAGCGTTGTCCGGTCTTACGAGCAGTACTTC
clone_size: -
d_call: -
v_call: TRBV29-1
j_call: TRBJ2-7

cdr3_aa: CASSYSRQGDEKLFF
cdr3_nt: TGTGCCAGCAGTTACTCTCGGCAGGGTGACGAAAAACTGTTTTTT
clone_size: -
d_call: -
v_call: TRBV6-5
j_call: TRBJ1-4

cdr3_aa: CATPSRGQVEGGGGYTF
cdr3_nt: TGTGCCACTCCCTCCCGGGGACAGGTGGAGGGGGGTGGTGGCTACACCTTC
clone_size: -
d_call: TRBD1
v_call: TRBV28
j_call: TRBJ1-2

cdr3_aa: CASSPGQGARETQYF
cdr3_nt: TGTGCCAGCAGCCCAGGACAGGGGGCAAGGGAGACCCAGTACTTC
clone_size: -
d_call: TRBD1
v_call: TRBV7-2
j_call: TRBJ2-5

cdr3_aa: CASRPDATNEKLFF
cdr3_nt: TGTGCCAGCAGACCCGATGCAACTAATGAAAAACTGTTTTTT
clone_size: -
d_call: -
v_call: TRBV6-1
j_call: TRBJ1-4

cdr3_aa: CASRDSPYEQYF
cdr3_nt: TGTGCCAGCCGGGACAGCCCCTACGAGCAGTACTTC
clone_size: -
d_call: TRBD1
v_call: TRBV6-1
j_call: TRBJ2-7

cdr3_aa: CAWSEVYEQYF
cdr3_nt: TGTGCCTGGAGTGAGGTCTACGAGCAGTACTTC
clone_size: few
d_call: -
v_call: TRBV30
j_call: TRBJ2-7

cdr3_aa: CASSERVSNNEQFF
cdr3_nt: TGTGCCAGCAGTGAGAGGGTTAGCAACAATGAGCAGTTCTTC
clone_size: -
d_call: -
v_call: TRBV2
j_call: TRBJ2-1

cdr3_aa: CASSSPIPGHKNGYTF
cdr3_nt: TGTGCCAGCAGCTCTCCTATACCGGGACATAAAAATGGCTACACCTTC
clone_size: -
d_call: -
v_call: TRBV5-4
j_call: TRBJ1-2

cdr3_aa: CASSPGGVRDTQYF
cdr3_nt: TGTGCCAGCAGCCCTGGTGGGGTCCGAGATACGCAGTATTTT
clone_size: -
d_call: -
v_call: TRBV28
j_call: TRBJ2-3

cdr3_aa: CASSSSYPPGATQYF
cdr3_nt: TGTGCCAGCAGCTCCTCTTACCCGCCAGGAGCTACGCAGTATTTT
clone_size: -
d_call: -
v_call: TRBV11-3
j_call: TRBJ2-3

cdr3_aa: CASSLSIGAFGNEQFF
cdr3_nt: TGTGCCAGCAGTTTATCGATAGGGGCCTTCGGCAATGAGCAGTTCTTC
clone_size: -
d_call: -
v_call: TRBV27
j_call: TRBJ2-1

cdr3_aa: CASRTDPGTEAFF
cdr3_nt: TGTGCCAGCAGAACTGACCCGGGAACTGAAGCTTTCTTT
clone_size: -
d_call: -
v_call: TRBV27
j_call: TRBJ1-1

cdr3_aa: CASSLGAVQETQYF
cdr3_nt: TGTGCCAGCAGCTTAGGGGCAGTCCAAGAGACCCAGTACTTC
clone_size: -
d_call: -
v_call: TRBV7-2
j_call: TRBJ2-5

cdr3_aa: CASSRDSSNTEAFF
cdr3_nt: TGCGCCAGCAGCCGTGACAGCTCGAACACTGAAGCTTTCTTT
clone_size: -
d_call: -
v_call: TRBV5-1
j_call: TRBJ1-1

cdr3_aa: CASSPTRDQLYEQYF
cdr3_nt: TGTGCCAGCAGCCCAACCCGGGACCAACTCTACGAGCAGTACTTC
clone_size: -
d_call: -
v_call: TRBV7-3
j_call: TRBJ2-7

cdr3_aa: CASSPGQPSSYEQYF
cdr3_nt: TGTGCCAGCTCCCCGGGACAACCGAGCTCCTACGAGCAGTACTTC
clone_size: once
d_call: -
v_call: TRBV18
j_call: TRBJ2-7

cdr3_aa: CASSLTRTEAFF
cdr3_nt: TGTGCCAGCAGCCTAACCAGGACTGAAGCTTTCTTT
clone_size: -
d_call: -
v_call: TRBV7-9
j_call: TRBJ1-1

cdr3_aa: CAWSVQVRGTEAFF
cdr3_nt: TGTGCCTGGAGTGTACAGGTCCGGGGGACTGAAGCTTTCTTT
clone_size: -
d_call: -
v_call: TRBV30
j_call: TRBJ1-1

cdr3_aa: CASSLGTSSGEQFF
cdr3_nt: TGTGCCAGCAGCTTGGGGACTAGCTCGGGTGAGCAGTTCTTC
clone_size: -
d_call: TRBD2
v_call: TRBV5-8
j_call: TRBJ2-1